A single sample is the source of the 14 T cell receptor beta chains below, sequenced in a study of post-analysis software for immune sequencing data. Researchers reported that TCR beta cDNA libraries carried unique molecular identifiers. TCRdb passed the PCR reads through MiXCR, listing each CDR3 protein once. This table has hundreds of thousands of distinct CDR3 sequences, 44% appearing once. Their antigen targets remain unknown. The study's findings and limits: Controls had lower frequencies than patients of a few TRBV segments, which included TRBV5-6, TRBV5-1 and TRBV20-1.

Sequenced: blood. All receptors derive from a girl under 18 with multiple sclerosis.

V gene TRBV3-1 combines with J gene TRBJ2-4; possibly TRBD1 for D (5 bases). Germline lookup yields CDR1 LGHDT and CDR2 YNNKEL (reference sequence). The CDR3 is made up of 17 amino acids. Trimming removed 0 bases from V and 5 bases from J, with 17 bases in between. This chain's CDR3 is CASSQDWRRGIQNIQYF. For the CDR3, the DNA is TGTGCCAGCAGCCAAGATTGGCGTAGGGGAATCCAAAACATTCAGTACTTC.

The chain carries TRBV28 and TRBJ2-1, with TRBD1 matching 9 bases. The germline V gene encodes CDR1 MDHEN and CDR2 SYDVKM. V shed 4 bases, J shed 0 bases, and the junction held 7 bases outside the gene matches. The CDR3 sequence is 17 residues long. CDR3 DNA: TGTGCCAGCAGTTCCGACAGGGGGTCCCTCTCCTACAATGAGCAGTTCTTC. Protein sequence: CASSSDRGSLSYNEQFF.

About this clonotype: One end of the junction fails to match germline, which may point to a read error. The chain couples TRBV6-5 to TRBJ1-2; perhaps TRBD1 as D (5 bases). The CDR3 extends over 15 amino acids. Per the germline V gene, CDR1 is MNHEY and CDR2 is SVGAGI. The CDR3 region has the DNA TGTGCCAGCAGTTACGTGGGGGAGCTGCACTATGGCTGCACCTTC. Translated: CASSYVGELHYGCTF.

In its sample, this clonotype was seen many times. The V and J genes are TRBV7-9 and TRBJ2-7; a weak D match, TRBD2 (6 bases). Germline loops: CDR1 SEHNR, CDR2 FQNEAQ (reference sequence). V lost 4 bases to trimming and J lost 0 bases, with 10 bases between them. The CDR3 contains 14 residues. The DNA of the CDR3 is TGTGCCAGCAGCTCGACCGGGGGCTCCTACGAGCAGTACTTC. It specifies CASSSTGGSYEQYF.

This clonotype was detected only a few times. The chain uses TRBV15 and TRBJ2-5, with D tentatively TRBD1 (5 bases). Germline values: CDR1 LNHNV, CDR2 YYDKDF (reference sequence). The CDR3 is 15 residues long. V was cut by 2 bases and J by 3 bases, with 13 bases left in between. The CDR3 region has the DNA TGTGCCACCAGCAGACTCAGAGGACAAGAAGAGACCCAGTACTTC. Translation: CATSRLRGQEETQYF.

With regard to this clonotype: One end of the junction varies from germline; a read error may be responsible. The chain combines TRBV7-6 with TRBJ1-4; no definite D call. The V gene's germline CDR1 is SGHVS and CDR2 FNYEAQ. This CDR3 is 15 amino acids long. In nucleotides, the CDR3 is TGTGCCAGCGGCTTAACGGCCCAGTATAATGAAAAACTGTTTTTT. It translates to CASGLTAQYNEKLFF.

This clonotype occurred a few times. This chain's CDR3 is CASSQGCGSDEQYF. The CDR3 DNA sequence: TGTGCCAGCAGCCAGGGGTGCGGGAGCGACGAGCAGTACTTC. V is TRBV7-4 and J is TRBJ2-7; D is possibly TRBD2 (7 bases). The V end lost 5 bases, the J end lost 5 bases, and 16 bases lay between the germline ends. This CDR3 spans 14 amino acids. Looked up from germline, CDR1 is SGHVT and CDR2 is SQSDAQ.

The chain uses TRBV7-6 and TRBJ1-4; 7 bases agree with TRBD1. The germline V gene has CDR1 SGHVS and CDR2 FNYEAQ. V shed 5 bases and J 0 bases; nucleotides not matched to a gene: 12. This CDR3 contains 18 residues. CDR3 in amino acids: CASSLRARGLTTNEKLFF. The CDR3, as DNA: TGTGCCAGCAGCCTAAGGGCGAGGGGGCTAACAACTAATGAAAAACTGTTTTTT.

The V and J genes are TRBV29-1 and TRBJ1-1, with 9 bases lining up with TRBD1. CDR1 and CDR2 (germline): SQVTM, ANQGSEA. The CDR3 is made up of 16 amino acids. With 7 bases clipped from V and 5 bases from J, the junction kept 17 bases outside the gene matches. CDR3 in amino acids: CSANPGTGSWRTEAFF. The CDR3 coding sequence is TGCAGCGCCAACCCCGGGACAGGGAGTTGGAGGACTGAAGCTTTCTTT.

This clonotype was counted only a few times. The CDR3 DNA sequence: TGTGCCAGCAGTTCAGGGATGGACGAGCAGTACTTC. Its protein product is CASSSGMDEQYF. The chain combines TRBV12-3 or TRBV12-4 with TRBJ2-7, with D maybe TRBD1 (5 bases). V shed 4 bases and J shed 5 bases, with 9 bases lying between them. The CDR3 is made up of 12 amino acids.

This chain connects TRBV24-1 to TRBJ2-1; no clear D. Deletions cut 3 bases from V and 7 bases from J, with 9 bases between. CDR1 and CDR2 from the germline V gene are KGHDR and SFDVKD. CDR3 length equals 13 residues. The CDR3 coding sequence is TGTGCCACCAGTGATAACGGCCGAAATGAGCAGTTCTTC. Its protein is CATSDNGRNEQFF.

This clonotype appeared a few times. This CDR3 is CASSLLGANSYEQYF. In nucleotides, the CDR3 is TGTGCCAGCAGTTTACTAGGGGCTAACTCCTACGAGCAGTACTTC. V and J are TRBV12-3 or TRBV12-4 and TRBJ2-7; tentative D call: TRBD1 (5 bases). V was clipped by 2 bases and J by 0 bases, with 11 bases between them. The CDR3 totals 15 residues.

The chain employs TRBV12-3 or TRBV12-4 and TRBJ1-2, with D possibly matching TRBD1 (6 bases). The CDR3 sequence is 16 residues long. V was shortened by 2 bases and J by 2 bases, with 15 bases between the two germline ends. The CDR3 sequence is CASSLFPFTGNYGYTF. The CDR3 bases are TGTGCCAGCAGTTTATTCCCCTTTACAGGGAACTATGGCTACACCTTC.

This chain joins TRBV29-1 and TRBJ2-7, with 9 bases fitting TRBD2. In germline, CDR1 is SQVTM, CDR2 ANQGSEA. The length of the CDR3 is 13 residues. V lost 3 bases to trimming and J lost 6 bases; unmatched junction nucleotides: 6. CDR3 region: CSVEASGNFEQYF. The CDR3 DNA reads as TGCAGCGTTGAGGCTAGCGGGAATTTCGAGCAGTACTTC.